One T cell receptor beta chain is described in this entry. Its antigen is currently unknown. Unexposed donor CD4+ T cells date from about 2011-2019, before the COVID-19 pandemic. Naive and memory CD4+ T cells were separated from cryopreserved PBMCs. The data were taken from a study of CD4 T cells in relation to SARS-CoV-2 and coronaviruses. Whole-study findings and limits: Memory recall responses, not primary responses primed in culture, are what the assay detects. In 55% to 75% of donors, memory CD4+ clonotypes crossrecognized SARS-CoV-2 and at least one common cold coronavirus spike.

The assay was immunoSEQ multiplex PCR, and TCRdb's table has in-frame clones only and misses some. The sample lists nearly 70,000 clones, 90% to 95% occurring once. V lost 2 bases and J 5 bases, leaving 12 bases between the germline ends. Germline V gene lookup returns CDR1 KGHSH and CDR2 LQKENI. The CDR3 totals 14 residues. The chain links TRBV18 to TRBJ2-5, with D perhaps matching TRBD1 (5 bases). The sequenced sample consisted of naive CD4+ T cells from PBMCs. As for subset: naive CD4+ T cells isolated by negative enrichment. This TCR came from a human donor in good health. The CDR3, as DNA: TGTGCCAGCTCACCATCTCCTGGGGCTGAGACCCAGTACTTC. Amino acids: CASSPSPGAETQYF.